One and the same sample provided the 4 T cell receptor beta chains below, sequenced in a study of response to subunit inactivated influenza vaccine. One entry per CDR3 protein results from TCRdb running MiXCR on the RT-PCR reads. The table includes over 750,000 distinct CDR3 sequences, about 20% detected once. The specimen comprised PBMCs from blood, sampled 5 days after vaccination. The receptors were gathered from a middle-aged man who received an inactivated influenza vaccine.

This clonotype has more than one count but fewer than ten. The chain employs TRBV27 and TRBJ2-1, with D possibly being TRBD1 (5 bases). This CDR3 spans 16 amino acids. Germline V lookup: CDR1 MNHEY, CDR2 SMNVEV (reference sequence). V was shortened by 4 bases and J by 6 bases, with 19 bases between the two germline ends. CDR3 in amino acids: CASSSITRALSNEQFF. In nucleotides, the CDR3 is TGTGCCAGCAGTTCGATAACCAGGGCCCTGTCCAATGAGCAGTTCTTC.

This clonotype has just a few counts. This chain links TRBV28 with TRBJ2-1; 11 nucleotides align to TRBD2. Trimming took 6 bases from V and 6 from J; bases not matched to a gene: 13. CDR3 length: 17 amino acids. Germline V gives CDR1 MDHEN, CDR2 SYDVKM. In nucleotides, the CDR3 is TGTGCCAGCAGCCAGGGACTAGCGGACGCTTGGGTCAATGAGCAGTTCTTC. It codes for CASSQGLADAWVNEQFF.

The CDR3 reads CASSQAQGRYTGELFF. The CDR3 DNA follows: TGCGCCAGCAGCCAAGCTCAGGGTCGGTACACCGGGGAGCTGTTTTTT. The V and J genes are TRBV4-3 and TRBJ2-2; tentative D call: TRBD1 (5 bases). Deletions cut 1 base from V and 3 bases from J, with 12 bases between. CDR3 length: 16 amino acids. CDR1 and CDR2 (germline): LGHNA, YSLEER.

This clonotype showed up just a few times. The rearrangement uses TRBV29-1 and TRBJ1-2; TRBD1 might be the D (5 bases). Trimming removed 7 bases at V and 6 bases at J, with 15 bases between. This CDR3 spans 12 amino acids. Germline values: CDR1 SQVTM, CDR2 ANQGSEA. The CDR3 coding sequence is TGCAGCGCGGGACTTCCGGAGAATGGCTACACCTTC. Amino acids: CSAGLPENGYTF.